This T cell receptor beta chain was sequenced in a study of control samples from healthy donors and cancer patients. This clone was recorded once. The data were produced by immunoSEQ multiplex PCR, yet TCRdb's version contains in-frame clones alone and is incomplete. This repertoire shows about 92,000 clones, about four fifths found once; its top ten account for 8.5% to 10%. The receptor's source is a woman in her sixties or seventies in good health. Source material: blood.

Written as DNA, the CDR3 is TGCAGCCAAGGTAGGGTGGATACCGGGGAGCTGTTTTTT. This codes for CSQGRVDTGELFF. This rearrangement joins TRBV29-1 to TRBJ2-2, with D uncertain. The CDR3 contains 13 residues. The germline CDR1 and CDR2 sequences are SQVTM and ANQGSEA. V was pared by 8 bases and J by 5 bases, with 15 bases between.